Sequencing of this TCR beta chain was carried out in a study of T cells after posttransplantation cyclophosphamide. Study-wide points: After PTCy, TRB diversity resembled that of CNI/methotrexate controls. Blood and skin or GI T cell repertoires showed limited TRB overlap. Donor CD8+ memory clones often dominated recipient blood repertoires at later times.

The germline gives CDR1 WSHSY, CDR2 SAAADI. Trimming cost V 7 bases and J 9 bases, with 12 bases left between them. The CDR3 extends over 11 amino acids. TCRdb keeps only in-frame clones here, not all; method: immunoSEQ multiplex PCR. This sample carries some 38,000 clones, none of them present only once. At least ten counts were recorded for this clone. The target antigen is unknown. Material for sequencing was PBMCs. The chain carries TRBV10-2 and TRBJ1-1, with D unresolved. The TCR comes from a middle-aged man in good health, CMV-negative, and a related stem cell transplant donor. CDR3 coding DNA: TGCGCCAGCACCCGCGGAGCCCAAGCTTTCTTT. It encodes CASTRGAQAFF.